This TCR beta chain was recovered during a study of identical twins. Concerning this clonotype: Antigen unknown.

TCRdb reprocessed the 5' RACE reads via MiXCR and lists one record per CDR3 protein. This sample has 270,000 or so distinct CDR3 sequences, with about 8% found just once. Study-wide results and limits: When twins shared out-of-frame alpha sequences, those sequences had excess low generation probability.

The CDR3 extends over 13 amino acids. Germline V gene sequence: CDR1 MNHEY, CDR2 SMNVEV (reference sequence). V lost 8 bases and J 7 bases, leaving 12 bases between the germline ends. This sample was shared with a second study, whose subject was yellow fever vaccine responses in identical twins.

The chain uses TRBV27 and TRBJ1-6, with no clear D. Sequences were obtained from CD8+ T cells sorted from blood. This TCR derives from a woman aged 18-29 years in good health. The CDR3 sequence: CASGHAENSPLHF. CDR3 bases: TGTGCCAGCGGTCATGCAGAAAATTCACCCCTCCACTTT.